These 15 T cell receptor beta chains were all obtained from the same sample, sequenced in a study of liver allograft versus peripheral blood T cells. Study as a whole: Blood and transplanted-liver T cell receptor repertoires from recipients were compared.

TCRdb re-derived calls from the reads in MiXCR, one entry per CDR3 protein. The sample has about 8,500 distinct CDR3 sequences, approximately 17% seen once. The receptors come from a human patient who had a liver transplant. The T cells may partly be graft donor cells.

In this sample, this clonotype turned up a few times. The rearrangement links TRBV20-1 to TRBJ1-1; 10 bases match TRBD1. The CDR3 has 13 residues. With V trimmed by 6 bases and J by 10 bases, 11 bases remained unmatched. The germline V gene encodes CDR1 DFQATT and CDR2 SNEGSKA (reference sequence). The CDR3 DNA is TGCAGTGCCGACAAACGACAGGGGGCGGGAGCTTTCTTT. Its protein product is CSADKRQGAGAFF.

This chain links TRBV16 with TRBJ1-2; 7 bases map to TRBD1. CDR3 length: 13 amino acids. Trimming removed 4 bases from V and 4 bases from J; junction bases left unmatched: 3. The V gene's germline CDR1 is KGHSY and CDR2 FQNENV. CDR3 sequence: CASSRTGGYGYTF. In nucleotides, the CDR3 is TGTGCCAGCAGCCGGACAGGAGGCTATGGCTACACCTTC. Looking up the rest from reference TRBV16 and TRBJ1-2 gives the full variable domain: GEEVAQTPKHLVRGEGQKAKLYCAPIKGHSYVFWYQQVLKNEFKFLISFQNENVFDETGMPKERFSAKCLPNSPCSLEIQATKLEDSAVYFCASSRTGGYGYTFGSGTRLTVV.

This clonotype is labeled medium-sized (0.01 to 0.1%). The V and J genes are TRBV6-6 and TRBJ2-1, with D perhaps matching TRBD2 (6 bases). Trimming removed 1 base from V and 10 bases from J, with 20 bases in between. Germline lookup yields CDR1 MNHNY and CDR2 SVGAGI (reference sequence). The CDR3 spans 16 residues. The CDR3: CASSYLGGGGSDEQFF. The CDR3 nucleotides read TGTGCCAGCAGTTACTTGGGCGGCGGAGGGTCGGACGAGCAGTTCTTC.

By share, this clonotype ranks as medium-sized (0.01 to 0.1%). V and J are TRBV19 and TRBJ1-5; unclear D gene. CDR1 is LNHDA and CDR2 is SQIVND in the germline V gene (reference sequence). CDR3 size: 16 residues. Trimming removed 5 bases at V and 2 bases at J, with 16 bases between. CDR3 sequence reads: CASSSETQWGNQPQHF. In nucleotides, the CDR3 is TGTGCCAGTAGTTCCGAGACCCAGTGGGGCAATCAGCCCCAGCATTTT.

Comment on this clonotype: A read error is likely here: a far larger clone is one base away. The V call is TRBV6-1, the J call TRBJ2-1; D gene unclear. This CDR3 is built from 13 residues. Germline CDR1 MNHNS, CDR2 SASEGT. The CDR3 protein is CAIARLEYNQQFF. For the CDR3, the DNA is TGTGCCATCGCCCGGCTAGAATACAATCAGCAGTTCTTC.

This clonotype is deemed medium-sized. The chain has TRBV18 and TRBJ2-2; 14 positions agree with TRBD2. CDR1 is KGHSH and CDR2 is LQKENI in the germline V gene. The CDR3 is 18 residues long. V was clipped by 3 bases and J by 3 bases; unmatched bases: 6. In DNA form, the CDR3 reads TGTGCCAGCTCACCGGGACTAGCGGGAGAGGGGGACACCGGGGAGCTGTTTTTT. Its translation: CASSPGLAGEGDTGELFF.

This clonotype is medium-sized within its sample. The chain links TRBV19 to TRBJ1-4, with TRBD1 matching over 8 bases. V lost 4 bases, J lost 8 bases, and 3 bases stayed unmatched. Germline lookup yields CDR1 LNHDA and CDR2 SQIVND (reference sequence). This CDR3 comprises 13 residues. CDR3 residues: CASSRQGAEKLFF. CDR3 coding DNA: TGTGCCAGTAGTAGGCAGGGGGCAGAAAAACTGTTTTTT.

This clonotype is medium-sized. This chain connects TRBV6-6 to TRBJ2-1, with D perhaps matching TRBD1 (6 bases). Between the trimmed V and J ends, which lost 8 bases and 4 bases, there was a span of 15 bases. In germline, CDR1 is MNHNY, CDR2 SVGAGI (reference sequence). The CDR3 loop spans 14 amino acids. The CDR3, as DNA: TGTGCCAGCGTACCGGGACAAGTTTACAATGAGCAGTTCTTC. Translating gives CASVPGQVYNEQFF.

The chain links TRBV14 to TRBJ2-7; either TRBD1 or TRBD2 may supply D (5 bases each). The CDR3 loop spans 14 amino acids. V lost 10 bases and J 1 base, leaving 17 bases between the germline ends. The germline gives CDR1 SGHDN, CDR2 FVKESK. CDR3 sequence reads: CATGAGGRSYEQYF. The CDR3 bases are TGTGCCACCGGGGCAGGAGGCAGATCCTACGAGCAGTACTTC.

V gene TRBV30 combines with J gene TRBJ1-6, with a weak D call TRBD1 (5 bases). Trimming removed 0 bases at V and 8 bases at J, with 11 bases between. This CDR3 is 14 amino acids long. Germline V gene lookup returns CDR1 GTSNPN and CDR2 SVGIG (reference sequence). The CDR3 bases are TGTGCCTGGAGTGTTTCGGGGGTGGATTCACCCCTCCACTTT. It is translated as CAWSVSGVDSPLHF.

By share, this clonotype counts as medium-sized. V and J are TRBV24-1 and TRBJ2-1, with TRBD1 identical over 9 bases. Germline assignment: CDR1 KGHDR and CDR2 SFDVKD. With 1 base clipped from V and 7 bases from J, the junction kept 7 bases outside the gene matches. The CDR3 has 16 residues. The CDR3 loop reads CATSDLGQGIGNEQFF. The DNA for the CDR3 is TGTGCCACCAGTGATTTAGGACAGGGGATCGGGAATGAGCAGTTCTTC.

In this sample, this clonotype is medium-sized. The rearrangement uses TRBV6-5 and TRBJ2-3, with D possibly being TRBD2 (5 bases). Germline V gene data show CDR1 as MNHEY and CDR2 as SVGAGI. Trimming pared 7 bases from V and 6 bases from J, leaving 8 bases between. This CDR3 spans 11 amino acids. The CDR3 is CASTREDTQYF. In DNA form, the CDR3 reads TGTGCCAGCACTAGGGAGGATACGCAGTATTTT.

The chain carries TRBV5-1 and TRBJ1-2; D call uncertain. Germline V gene sequence: CDR1 SGHRS, CDR2 YFSETQ. The CDR3 runs to 15 residues. Deletions cut 0 bases from V and 4 bases from J, with 13 bases between. In nucleotides, the CDR3 is TGCGCCAGCAGCTTGGAGTCGGACGGCGGCTATGGCTACACCTTC. It encodes CASSLESDGGYGYTF.

This clonotype was seen only a few times. The V call is TRBV5-4, the J call TRBJ2-3; no definite D call. CDR3 size: 14 residues. Between the trimmed V and J ends, which lost 2 bases and 0 bases, there was a span of 7 bases. The germline V gene has CDR1 SGHNT and CDR2 YYREEE (reference sequence). CDR3 residues: CASSFITSTDTQYF. The DNA for the CDR3 is TGTGCCAGCAGCTTTATAACTAGCACAGATACGCAGTATTTT.

The chain joins TRBV12-3 or TRBV12-4 to TRBJ2-2, with 10 nucleotides matching TRBD2. J lost 6 bases, V lost 11 bases, and 9 bases had no gene match. This CDR3 spans 14 amino acids. The CDR3 nucleotides read TGTGCCTCGGGGCTAGCGGGAGTTTCCGGGGAGCTGTTTTTT. It encodes CASGLAGVSGELFF.